This TCR beta chain emerged from a study of blood T cell repertoires in COVID-19. At the level of the study: Italy, Spain and the United States were the sources of the convalescent and acute COVID-19 samples. T cells, B-cell-depleted T cells, or PBMCs supplied cDNA or gDNA.

Original handling: Nucleated cell counts were estimated from reference gene primer amplification. The assay was immunoSEQ multiplex PCR, and TCRdb's table has in-frame clones only and misses some. V and J calls and clone size are those listed in that table; D and trimming were worked out from the DNA. Among about 67,000 clones listed, about 90% were seen once. In its sample, this clone was seen once. Germline CDR1 reads MDHEN; CDR2 reads SYDVKM. There are 14 residues in the CDR3. J gave up 7 bases and V 7 bases, and 5 bases lay outside the gene matches. Input material: peripheral blood. This chain links TRBV28 with TRBJ2-1; 12 bases are a match to TRBD2. This sequence was found in a man aged 50 to 60 with active COVID-19. The CDR3 bases are TGTGCCAGCAACCTAGCGGGAGGGCTTAATGAGCAGTTCTTC. Translation gives CASNLAGGLNEQFF.